This T cell receptor (beta chain) was sequenced for a study of Tregs in tolerant kidney transplant recipients. Sequenced by immunoSEQ multiplex PCR; TCRdb stores in-frame clones only, minus some. The repertoire holds some 80,000 clones, with 95% to 98% as singletons. The CDR3 contains 13 residues. The V gene lost 3 bases and the J gene lost 4 bases, with 9 bases spanning the gap. From germline, CDR1 is SGHNT and CDR2 YYREEE (reference sequence). V is TRBV5-4 and J is TRBJ2-3; D gene ambiguous. Sample: CD4+ T cells from blood, taken before the transplant. The origin of this receptor is a human donor who received a combined kidney and bone marrow transplant. CDR3 loop: CASSSRGSDTQYF. DNA for the CDR3: TGTGCCAGCAGCTCTAGAGGCTCAGATACGCAGTATTTT.